Sequencing of this T cell receptor beta chain was carried out in a study of shared clonotypes between healthy human individuals. Running of the assay took place at deep level. The data were produced by immunoSEQ multiplex PCR, yet TCRdb's version contains in-frame clones alone and is incomplete. Of roughly 2.1 million clones detected, approximately 94% appear once; the ten largest clones hold 1.5% to 2%. To note about this clone: Antigen: not known.

Study-wide results and caveats: Among a handful of donors, roughly 5.4% of naive CD4 clonotypes were found in common. Unshared clonotypes carried lower generation probabilities than those common to all four donors.

The naive CD8 fraction comprised CD45RO-negative cells positively selected for CCR7 and excluded terminally differentiated effector memory CD45RA+ cells. Trimming shortened V by 8 bases and J by 0 bases, and 11 bases separated the two germline ends. The CDR3 contains 13 residues. Germline V gene sequence: CDR1 LNHNV, CDR2 YYDKDF (reference sequence). The chain links TRBV15 to TRBJ2-7, with D unresolved. Sequencing was done on a sample of naive CD8+ T cells from PBMCs. This receptor was taken from a man aged 18 to 30 in good health. Some clones in this sample may be carry-over from other donors' samples. Here the CDR3 DNA reads TGTGCCACCCGCGATTTTAACTCCTACGAGCAGTACTTC. Translating gives CATRDFNSYEQYF.